This T cell receptor (beta chain) was sequenced for a study of human T cells and chemical hapten exposure. This clonotype occurred many times. Total RNA came from unfractionated whole blood. Trimming pared 5 bases from V and 6 bases from J, leaving 9 bases between. Per germline, CDR1 PRHDT and CDR2 FYEKMQ (reference sequence). The CDR3 loop spans 12 amino acids. The library put unique molecular identifiers onto individual cDNA molecules. TCRdb used MiXCR to reprocess the reads, holding one entry per CDR3 protein. The top ten clones hold about 1.4% of a sample with about 120,000 distinct CDR3 sequences, over 7% of them seen once.

Sequencing was carried out using whole blood. The sequence came from a human donor in good health. Some clones in this sample may be carry-over from other donors' samples. V gene TRBV13 combines with J gene TRBJ2-3; D unclear. In DNA form, the CDR3 reads TGTGCCAGCAGCCCGACACTTGATACGCAGTATTTT. Its protein product is CASSPTLDTQYF.